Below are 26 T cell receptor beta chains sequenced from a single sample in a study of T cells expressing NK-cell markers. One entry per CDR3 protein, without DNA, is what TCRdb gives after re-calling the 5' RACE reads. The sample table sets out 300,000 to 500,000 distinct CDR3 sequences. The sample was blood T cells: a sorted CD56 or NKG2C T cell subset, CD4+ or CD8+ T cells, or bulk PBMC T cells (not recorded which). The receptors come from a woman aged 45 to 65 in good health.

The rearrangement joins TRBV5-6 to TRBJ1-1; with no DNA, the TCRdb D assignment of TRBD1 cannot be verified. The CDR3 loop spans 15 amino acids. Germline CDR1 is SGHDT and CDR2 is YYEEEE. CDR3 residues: CASSGTGQGDTEAFF. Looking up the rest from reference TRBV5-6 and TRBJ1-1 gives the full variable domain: DAGVTQSPTHLIKTRGQQVTLRCSPKSGHDTVSWYQQALGQGPQFIFQYYEEEERQRGNFPDRFSGHQFPNYSSELNVNALLLGDSALYLCASSGTGQGDTEAFFGQGTRLTVV.

CDR3 in amino acids: CASSWLAAVEQFF. This chain links TRBV12-3 or TRBV12-4 with TRBJ2-1; without DNA, the TCRdb call of TRBD2 cannot be checked. The CDR3 length is 13 residues.

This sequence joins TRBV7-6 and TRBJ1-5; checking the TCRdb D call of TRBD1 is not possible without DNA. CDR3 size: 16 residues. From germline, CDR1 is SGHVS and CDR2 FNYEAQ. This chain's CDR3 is CASSLAGADFNQPQHF.

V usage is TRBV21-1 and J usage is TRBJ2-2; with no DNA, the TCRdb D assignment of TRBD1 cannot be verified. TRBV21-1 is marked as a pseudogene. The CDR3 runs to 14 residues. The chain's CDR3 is CASSTRTGTGELFF.

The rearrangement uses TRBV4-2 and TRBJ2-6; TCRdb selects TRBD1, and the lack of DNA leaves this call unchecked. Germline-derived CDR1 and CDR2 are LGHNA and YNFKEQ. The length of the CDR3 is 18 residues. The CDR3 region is CASSLRQGAKGGANVLTF.

CDR3 protein: CASSRRGNGEKLFF. The V and J genes are TRBV12-3 or TRBV12-4 and TRBJ1-4; TCRdb selects TRBD1, and the lack of DNA leaves this call unchecked. The CDR3 loop spans 14 amino acids.

This CDR3 reads CAISSGEGGYTF. This sequence joins TRBV10-3 and TRBJ1-2. Per the germline V gene, CDR1 is ENHRY and CDR2 is SYGVKD. The CDR3 covers 12 residues.

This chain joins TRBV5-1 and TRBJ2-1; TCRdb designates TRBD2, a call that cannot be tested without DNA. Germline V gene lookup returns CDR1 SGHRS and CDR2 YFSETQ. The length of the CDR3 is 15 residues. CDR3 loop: CASSRGLEVYNEQFF.

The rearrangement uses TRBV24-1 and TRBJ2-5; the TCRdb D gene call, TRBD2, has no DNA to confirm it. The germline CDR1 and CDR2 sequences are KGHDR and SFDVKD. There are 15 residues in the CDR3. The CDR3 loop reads CATSDWGTEMETQYF.

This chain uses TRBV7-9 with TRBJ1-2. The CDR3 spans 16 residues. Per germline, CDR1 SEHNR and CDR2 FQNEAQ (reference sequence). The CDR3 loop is CASSLPDKQRGHGYTF.

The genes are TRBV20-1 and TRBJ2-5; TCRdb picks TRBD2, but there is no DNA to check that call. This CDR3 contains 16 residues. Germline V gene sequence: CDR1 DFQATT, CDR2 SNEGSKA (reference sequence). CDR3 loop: CSAISGTSGMAETQYF.

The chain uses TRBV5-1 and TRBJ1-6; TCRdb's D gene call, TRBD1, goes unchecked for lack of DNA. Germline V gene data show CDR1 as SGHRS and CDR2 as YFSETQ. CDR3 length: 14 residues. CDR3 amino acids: CASSLTGPNSPLHF.

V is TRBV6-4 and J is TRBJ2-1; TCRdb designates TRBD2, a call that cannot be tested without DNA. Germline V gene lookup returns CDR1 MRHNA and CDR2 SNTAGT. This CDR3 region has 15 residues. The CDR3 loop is CASSIGTSGYNEQFF.

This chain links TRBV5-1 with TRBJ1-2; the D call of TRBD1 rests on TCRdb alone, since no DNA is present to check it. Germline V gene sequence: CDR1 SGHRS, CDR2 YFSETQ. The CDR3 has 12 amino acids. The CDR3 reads CASSLEEGSYTF.

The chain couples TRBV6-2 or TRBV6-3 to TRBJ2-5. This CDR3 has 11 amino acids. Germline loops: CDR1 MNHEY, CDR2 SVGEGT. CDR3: CASSRVETQYF.

This chain's CDR3 is CASSPSGRIFSGANVLTF. The chain joins TRBV7-2 to TRBJ2-6; TCRdb's assignment of TRBD2 cannot be checked, as there is no DNA. This CDR3 region has 18 residues. Germline V CDR1 and CDR2: SGHTA, FQGNSA. Looking up the rest from reference TRBV7-2 and TRBJ2-6 gives the full variable domain: GAGVSQSPSNKVTEKGKDVELRCDPISGHTALYWYRQSLGQGLEFLIYFQGNSAPDKSGLPSDRFSAERTGGSVSTLTIQRTQQEDSAVYLCASSPSGRIFSGANVLTFGAGSRLTVL.

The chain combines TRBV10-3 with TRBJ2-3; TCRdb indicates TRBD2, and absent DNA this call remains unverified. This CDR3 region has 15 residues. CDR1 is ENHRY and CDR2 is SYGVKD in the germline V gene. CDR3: CAIGLAGGPVDTQYF.

The CDR3 reads CSVLRTGGLEQYF. The chain joins TRBV20-1 to TRBJ2-7; TCRdb indicates TRBD1, and absent DNA this call remains unverified. Looked up from germline, CDR1 is DFQATT and CDR2 is SNEGSKA (reference sequence). The CDR3 length is 13 residues.

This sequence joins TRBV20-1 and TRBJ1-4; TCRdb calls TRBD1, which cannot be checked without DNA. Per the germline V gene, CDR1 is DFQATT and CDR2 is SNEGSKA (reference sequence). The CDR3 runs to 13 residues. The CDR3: CSVQAPGGEKLFF.

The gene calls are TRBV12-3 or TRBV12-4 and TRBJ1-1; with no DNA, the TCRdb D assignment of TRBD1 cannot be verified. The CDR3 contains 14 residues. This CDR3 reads CASSFGGANTEAFF.

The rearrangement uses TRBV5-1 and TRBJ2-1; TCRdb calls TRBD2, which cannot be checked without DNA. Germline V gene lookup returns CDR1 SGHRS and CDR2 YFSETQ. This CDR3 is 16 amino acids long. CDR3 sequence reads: CASSFSTAGGRNEQFF.

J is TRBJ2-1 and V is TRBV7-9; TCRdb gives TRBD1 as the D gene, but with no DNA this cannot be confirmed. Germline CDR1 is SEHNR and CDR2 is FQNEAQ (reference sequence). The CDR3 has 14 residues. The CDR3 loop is CASIPVPGLGIQFF.

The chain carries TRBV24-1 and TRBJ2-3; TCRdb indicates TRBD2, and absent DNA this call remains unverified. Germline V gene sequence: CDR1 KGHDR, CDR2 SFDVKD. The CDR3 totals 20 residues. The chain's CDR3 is CATSDLDRGTSGRARDTQYF.

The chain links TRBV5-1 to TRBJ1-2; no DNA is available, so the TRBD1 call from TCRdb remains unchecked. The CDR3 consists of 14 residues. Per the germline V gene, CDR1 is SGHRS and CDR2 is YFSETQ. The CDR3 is CASKPKDTRYGYTF.

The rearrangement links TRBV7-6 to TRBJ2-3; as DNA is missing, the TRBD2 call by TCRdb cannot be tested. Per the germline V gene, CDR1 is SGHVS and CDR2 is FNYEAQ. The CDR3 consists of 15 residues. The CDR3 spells CASSTPHGTTDTQYF. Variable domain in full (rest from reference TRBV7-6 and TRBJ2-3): GAGVSQSPRYKVTKRGQDVALRCDPISGHVSLYWYRQALGQGPEFLTYFNYEAQQDKSGLPNDRFSAERPEGSISTLTIQRTEQRDSAMYRCASSTPHGTTDTQYFGPGTRLTVL.

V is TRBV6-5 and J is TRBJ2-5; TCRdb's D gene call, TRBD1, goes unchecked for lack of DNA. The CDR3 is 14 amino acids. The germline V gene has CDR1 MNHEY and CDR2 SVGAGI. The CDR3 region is CASSYSRTDETQYF.